This is a list of T cell receptor beta chains from one sample in a study of blood T cell repertoires in COVID-19. Here immunoSEQ multiplex PCR was the method, and the copy in TCRdb shows in-frame clones only, minus some. Here the sample spans 380,000 or so clones, 70% to 90% being singletons. Source material: PBMCs or T cells enriched from blood (not recorded which). The receptor set was obtained from a woman in her thirties or forties with acute COVID-19. Each CDR3 is given without its conserved first and last residue. The order of the fields is V gene, CDR3 protein.

TRBV6-5,ASSYSGTGSPGYT
TRBV5-6,ASSLGRLANYGYT
TRBV30,AWSVLVEGPYGYT
TRBV6-1,ASSEARGHGYT
TRBV5-4,ASSWGADSNLEKLF
TRBV11-2,ASSQDRGYEQY
TRBV7-2,ASSAPGVWEQF
TRBV9,ASSVGSGTQRSYEQY
TRBV18,ASSPTSGENTGELF
TRBV7-8,ASSQSLALAYEQY
TRBV6-6,ASSTLPGTDKETQY
TRBV6-5,ASRAGGLRQETQY
TRBV29-1,SVVVEVPYEQY
TRBV7-9,ASSPGTGENTEAF
TRBV19,ASRFGQGPYGYT
TRBV2,ASRGGSGNTIY
TRBV3-1/TRBV3-2,ASSQILAGGQDTQY
TRBV5-1,ASSLEQDGGKQF
TRBV4-1,ASSQDSTGGGYT
TRBV24-1,ATSGGAGFYPNTEAF
TRBV4-1,ASSQDTSGGARETQY
TRBV27,ASSLYPRGNTEAF
TRBV5-6,ASSPWGGYEQY
TRBV18,ASSPSGGSGNTIY
TRBV12-5,ASGLGTSGGPLTYNEQF
TRBV19,ASSPLLLTGQGATSGANVLT
TRBV27,ASSLNPTVNYGYT
TRBV5-1,ASSLRSPDTGELF
TRBV27,ASSLGLGQPQH
TRBV2,ASSEAVTSGADTQY
TRBV9,ASSADMGGYPYEQY
TRBV2,ASRHDLGLAGGSKNIQY
TRBV9,ASSVGSGESYEQY
TRBV2,ASSPQGAGYGYT
TRBV2,ASSVDRSNSPLH
TRBV6-1,ASSEGTGKVFYGYT
TRBV9,ASSVSSVTGELF
TRBV2,ASKRTGGFGYT
TRBV7-9,ASSPTGFYGYT
TRBV11-2,ASSLGTGGNEQF
TRBV29-1,SVFSTGIYGYT
TRBV2,ASSYRENNEQF
TRBV2,ASRRTYYSNQPQH
TRBV19,ASSIGFSSGVKNIQY
TRBV4-1,ASSATGGTHEQY
TRBV5-1,ASSLEWTDSNYGYT
TRBV18,ASSLDTGGGYEQY
TRBV18,ASSPPGQPIEKLF
TRBV24-1,ATSDFLQGRDT
TRBV4-2,ASSQVTGSSNYGYT
TRBV6-5,ASRPGLTTYEQY
TRBV6-5,ASSSGVSYEQY
TRBV27,ASSGYGEGLGYT
TRBV7-9,ASSLSTEAF
TRBV3-1/TRBV3-2,ASSHASGGTYEQY
TRBV7-9,ASSSDYYEQY
TRBV29-1,SVEDRTADYEQY
TRBV7-9,ASGANMNTEAF
TRBV25-1,ASSEARPESKYEQY